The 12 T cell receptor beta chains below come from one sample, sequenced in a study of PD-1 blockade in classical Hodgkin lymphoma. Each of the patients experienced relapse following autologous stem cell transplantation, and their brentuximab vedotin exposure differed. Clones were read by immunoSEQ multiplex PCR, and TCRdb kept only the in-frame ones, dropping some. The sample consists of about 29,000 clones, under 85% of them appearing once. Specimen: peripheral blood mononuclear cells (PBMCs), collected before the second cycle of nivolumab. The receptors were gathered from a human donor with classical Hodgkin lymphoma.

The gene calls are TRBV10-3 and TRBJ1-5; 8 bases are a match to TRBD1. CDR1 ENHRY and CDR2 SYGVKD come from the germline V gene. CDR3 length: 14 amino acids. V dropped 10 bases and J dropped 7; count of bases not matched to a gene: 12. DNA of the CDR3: TGTGCCACCACTATGGCAGGGGGCCGGCAGCCCCAGCATTTT. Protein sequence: CATTMAGGRQPQHF.

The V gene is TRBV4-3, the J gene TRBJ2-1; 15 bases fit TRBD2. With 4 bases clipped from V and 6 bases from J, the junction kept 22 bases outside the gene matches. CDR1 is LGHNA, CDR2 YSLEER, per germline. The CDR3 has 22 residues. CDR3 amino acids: CASSPSDHPGLAGGGQSNEQFF. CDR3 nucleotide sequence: TGCGCCAGCAGCCCATCGGATCACCCGGGACTAGCGGGGGGCGGACAATCCAATGAGCAGTTCTTC.

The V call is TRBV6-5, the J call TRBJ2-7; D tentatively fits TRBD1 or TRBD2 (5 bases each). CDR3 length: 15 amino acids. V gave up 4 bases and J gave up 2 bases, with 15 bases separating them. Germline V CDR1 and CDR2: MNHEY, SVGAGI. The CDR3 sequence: CASSSNGAETYEQYF. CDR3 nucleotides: TGTGCCAGCAGTTCAAACGGGGCTGAGACCTACGAGCAGTACTTC.

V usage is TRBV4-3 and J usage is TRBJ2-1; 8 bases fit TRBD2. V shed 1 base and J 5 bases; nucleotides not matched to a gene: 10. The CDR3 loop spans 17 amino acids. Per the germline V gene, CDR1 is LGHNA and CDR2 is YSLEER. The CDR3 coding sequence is TGCGCCAGCAGCCAAGCCCCCGGGGGGGCCGAGGACAATGAGCAGTTCTTC. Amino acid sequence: CASSQAPGGAEDNEQFF.

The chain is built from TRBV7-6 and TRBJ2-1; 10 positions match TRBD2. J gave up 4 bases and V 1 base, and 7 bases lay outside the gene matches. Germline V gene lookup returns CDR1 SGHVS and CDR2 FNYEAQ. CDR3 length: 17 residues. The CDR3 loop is CASSLGRLAGGYNEQFF. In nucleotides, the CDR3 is TGTGCCAGCAGCTTAGGGCGACTAGCGGGCGGGTACAATGAGCAGTTCTTC.

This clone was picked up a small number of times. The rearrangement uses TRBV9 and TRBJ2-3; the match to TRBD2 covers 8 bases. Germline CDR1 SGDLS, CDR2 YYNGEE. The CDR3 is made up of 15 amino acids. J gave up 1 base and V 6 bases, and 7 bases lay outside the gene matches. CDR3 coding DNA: TGTGCCAGCACCCTTAGTAGCGGGGGCACAGATACGCAGTATTTT. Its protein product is CASTLSSGGTDTQYF.

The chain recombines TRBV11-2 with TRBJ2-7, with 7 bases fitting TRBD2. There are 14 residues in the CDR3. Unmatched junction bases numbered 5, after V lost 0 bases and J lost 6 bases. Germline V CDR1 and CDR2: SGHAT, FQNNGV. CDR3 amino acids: CASSLDPSGSEQYF. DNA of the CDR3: TGTGCCAGCAGCTTAGACCCTAGCGGTAGCGAGCAGTACTTC.

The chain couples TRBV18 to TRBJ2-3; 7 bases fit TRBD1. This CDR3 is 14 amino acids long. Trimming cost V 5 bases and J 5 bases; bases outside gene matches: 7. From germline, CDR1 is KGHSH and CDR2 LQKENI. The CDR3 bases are TGTGCCAGCTCAGTTACAGGGGCGGTAGATACGCAGTATTTT. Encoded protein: CASSVTGAVDTQYF.

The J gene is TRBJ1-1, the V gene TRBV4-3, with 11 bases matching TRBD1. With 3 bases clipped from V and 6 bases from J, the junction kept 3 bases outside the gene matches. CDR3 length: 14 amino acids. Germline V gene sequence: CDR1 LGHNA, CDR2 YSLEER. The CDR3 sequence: CASSHGQGAAEAFF. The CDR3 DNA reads TGCGCCAGCAGCCACGGACAGGGGGCGGCTGAAGCTTTCTTT.

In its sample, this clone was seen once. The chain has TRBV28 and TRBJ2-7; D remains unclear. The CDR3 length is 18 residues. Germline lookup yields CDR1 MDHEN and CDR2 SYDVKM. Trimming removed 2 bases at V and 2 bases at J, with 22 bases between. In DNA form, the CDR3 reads TGTGCCAGCAGTTTAAAGGCAGGCCAGCTTCCCCAGACCTACGAGCAGTACTTC. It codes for CASSLKAGQLPQTYEQYF.

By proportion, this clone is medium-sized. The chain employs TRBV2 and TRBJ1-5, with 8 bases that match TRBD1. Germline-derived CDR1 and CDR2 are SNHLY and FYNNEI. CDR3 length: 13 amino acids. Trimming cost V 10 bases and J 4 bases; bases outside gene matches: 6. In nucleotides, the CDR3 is TGTGCCACCAGACAGGGGACAAATCAGCCCCAGCATTTT. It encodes CATRQGTNQPQHF.

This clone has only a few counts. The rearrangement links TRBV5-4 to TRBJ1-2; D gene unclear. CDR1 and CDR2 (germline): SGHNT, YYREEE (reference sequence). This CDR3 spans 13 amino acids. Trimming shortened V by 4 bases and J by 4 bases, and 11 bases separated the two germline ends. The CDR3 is CASSTDGTYGYTF. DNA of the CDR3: TGTGCCAGCAGCACTGACGGAACCTATGGCTACACCTTC.